The 10 T cell receptor beta chains listed next were all sequenced from one sample in a study of patients and donors after allogeneic stem cell transplantation. TCRdb called the RT-PCR reads again in MiXCR, with one record for every CDR3 protein. This table holds approximately 160,000 distinct CDR3 sequences, approximately 30% found once. The sequencing sample was made of blood, either unsorted or a sorted T cell fraction (not recorded which). The receptors shown here come from a human donor who was either an allogeneic HSCT recipient or a stem cell or donor lymphocyte infusion donor (not recorded which). It is not recorded whose cells these are; they may come from a transplant donor.

The V and J genes are TRBV5-1 and TRBJ2-2; no reliable D call. Trimming cost V 4 bases and J 4 bases, with 17 bases left between them. The CDR3 is made up of 16 amino acids. Germline loops: CDR1 SGHRS, CDR2 YFSETQ. The CDR3 DNA reads TGCGCCAGCAGCCACCCGAACTCCCCGGGCACCGGGGAGCTGTTTTTT. It specifies CASSHPNSPGTGELFF.

This clonotype has a single count. The rearrangement links TRBV27 to TRBJ2-1; D perhaps matches TRBD2 (5 bases). Trimming took off 0 bases at V and 4 bases at J, with 13 bases between the two ends. The germline V gene encodes CDR1 MNHEY and CDR2 SMNVEV (reference sequence). This CDR3 has 16 amino acids. CDR3 nucleotides: TGTGCCAGCAGTTTATCGGCTAGCCTATTTTACAATGAGCAGTTCTTC. Translating it yields CASSLSASLFYNEQFF.

This clonotype has more than one count but fewer than ten. The V and J genes are TRBV2 and TRBJ1-2, with 7 bases aligning to TRBD1. The CDR3 is 17 residues long. V trimming: 9 bases; J trimming: 3 bases; junction bases outside the gene matches: 19. The V gene's germline CDR1 is SNHLY and CDR2 FYNNEI. CDR3 sequence reads: CASKPGQFSIGDYGYTF. Written as DNA, the CDR3 is TGTGCCAGTAAACCGGGACAGTTCTCTATCGGGGACTATGGCTACACCTTC.

The genes are TRBV7-3 and TRBJ2-3; D might be TRBD1 or TRBD2, each matching 5 bases. The germline V gene has CDR1 SGHTA and CDR2 FQGTGA. Trimming cost V 5 bases and J 0 bases, with 9 bases left between them. The CDR3 covers 14 residues. The CDR3 here is CASSLGASTDTQYF. For the CDR3, the DNA is TGTGCCAGCAGCCTCGGGGCAAGCACAGATACGCAGTATTTT.

The chain links TRBV2 to TRBJ2-7; the match to TRBD1 covers 9 bases. This CDR3 contains 14 residues. Unmatched junction bases numbered 10, after V lost 9 bases and J lost 4 bases. Germline loops: CDR1 SNHLY, CDR2 FYNNEI. The CDR3 region is CARSGTGTIYEQYF. In DNA, the CDR3 is TGTGCCAGATCCGGGACAGGGACTATATACGAGCAGTACTTC.

J is TRBJ2-7 and V is TRBV5-5; 15 nucleotides line up with TRBD2. Per the germline V gene, CDR1 is SGHKS and CDR2 is YYEKEE (reference sequence). V gave up 3 bases and J gave up 7 bases; unmatched junction bases: 5. The CDR3 has 15 amino acids. Here the CDR3 reads CASSSGTSGRREQYF. The CDR3 DNA sequence: TGTGCCAGCAGCTCCGGGACTAGCGGGAGGCGGGAGCAGTACTTC.

The chain uses TRBV7-3 and TRBJ2-1; 7 positions agree with TRBD2. The CDR3 contains 15 residues. Germline CDR1 reads SGHTA; CDR2 reads FQGTGA. Trimming removed 3 bases from V and 2 bases from J; junction bases left unmatched: 4. The CDR3: CASSFLAGAYNEQFF. The CDR3 bases are TGTGCCAGCAGCTTTTTAGCGGGTGCCTACAATGAGCAGTTCTTC.

This clonotype was detected only a few times. The chain carries TRBV20-1 and TRBJ2-5; D possibly corresponds to TRBD2 (5 bases). The CDR3 is 10 residues long. V lost 6 bases to trimming and J lost 5 bases, with 7 bases between them. In germline, CDR1 is DFQATT, CDR2 SNEGSKA (reference sequence). CDR3 sequence reads: CSALAETQYF. CDR3 in DNA: TGCAGTGCCTTAGCGGAGACCCAGTACTTC.

The J gene is TRBJ1-1, the V gene TRBV6-5; no reliable D call. The CDR3 contains 15 residues. V lost 0 bases and J lost 0, with 8 bases in between. Germline V lookup: CDR1 MNHEY, CDR2 SVGAGI. CDR3 protein: CASSYSSQLNTEAFF. The CDR3 region has the DNA TGTGCCAGCAGTTACTCGAGCCAGTTGAACACTGAAGCTTTCTTT.

This clonotype has at least ten counts. This rearrangement joins TRBV10-1 to TRBJ1-3; TRBD1 is a possible D gene (5 bases). The CDR3 length is 15 residues. The V and J ends lost 6 bases and 0 bases respectively, with 12 bases between them. Germline V CDR1 and CDR2: WNHNN, SYGVQD (reference sequence). CDR3 nucleotide sequence: TGCGCCAGCAGCCGGGACCTTGCCTCTGGAAACACCATATATTTT. The encoded protein is CASSRDLASGNTIYF.